The next 28 T cell receptor beta chains were all read from a single sample in a study of cytomegalovirus exposure and HLA in healthy donors. The study ran its PCR with 60 Vbeta and 13 Jbeta primers. Generated by immunoSEQ multiplex PCR, the TCRdb table keeps only in-frame clones and is missing some. The data hold about 130,000 clones, with approximately 86% observed a single time. Sequenced: PBMCs. Source of these receptors: a boy aged 5-17 years in good health and CMV-seronegative.

The rearrangement links TRBV19 to TRBJ2-2; 10 nucleotides match TRBD2. After removal of 0 bases from V and 3 bases from J, the junction contained 7 bases not matched to a gene. From germline, CDR1 is LNHDA and CDR2 SQIVND (reference sequence). The CDR3 length is 18 residues. The CDR3 loop is CASSIEGSGRAYTGELFF. As DNA, the CDR3 is TGTGCCAGTAGTATAGAGGGCAGCGGGAGGGCCTACACCGGGGAGCTGTTTTTT. Combining the CDR3 with reference TRBV19 and TRBJ2-2 gives the whole variable domain DGGITQSPKYLFRKEGQNVTLSCEQNLNHDAMYWYRQDPGQGLRLIYYSQIVNDFQKGDIAEGYSVSREKKESFPLTVTSAQKNPTAFYLCASSIEGSGRAYTGELFFGEGSRLTVL.

The chain uses TRBV5-3 and TRBJ1-2, with D maybe TRBD1 (6 bases). TRBV5-3 is labeled an ORF, and its function is uncertain. V shed 4 bases and J shed 2 bases, with 9 bases lying between them. The CDR3 runs 13 residues. The CDR3 sequence is CARSRGQNYGYTF. In DNA, the CDR3 is TGTGCCAGAAGCCGTGGACAGAACTATGGCTACACCTTC.

The gene calls are TRBV23-1 and TRBJ2-7; 8 bases line up with TRBD2. TRBV23-1 qualifies as an ORF whose function is uncertain. There are 19 residues in the CDR3. With V trimmed by 2 bases and J by 0 bases, 15 bases remained unmatched. CDR3: CASSQGAGEGGKSSYEQYF. CDR3 bases: TGCGCCAGCAGTCAAGGAGCGGGAGAAGGGGGAAAAAGCTCCTACGAGCAGTACTTC.

This clone was seen just once. The chain couples TRBV11-2 to TRBJ2-5; a possible D gene is TRBD1 (6 bases). The germline V gene encodes CDR1 SGHAT and CDR2 FQNNGV. The CDR3 extends over 17 amino acids. Trimming removed 3 bases from V and 2 bases from J, with 19 bases in between. CDR3 nucleotides: TGTGCCAGCAGCTTTTTGGGGGCCGGCCAGCCACAAGAGACCCAGTACTTC. Protein sequence: CASSFLGAGQPQETQYF. Complete variable domain (other parts from reference TRBV11-2 and TRBJ2-5): EAGVAQSPRYKIIEKRQSVAFWCNPISGHATLYWYQQILGQGPKLLIQFQNNGVVDDSQLPKDRFSAERLKGVDSTLKIQPAKLEDSAVYLCASSFLGAGQPQETQYFGPGTRLLVL.

The chain combines TRBV2 with TRBJ2-7; D not resolved. Trimming removed 7 bases at V and 4 bases at J, with 11 bases between. Germline assignment: CDR1 SNHLY and CDR2 FYNNEI. The CDR3 is made up of 12 amino acids. The CDR3 coding sequence is TGTGCCAGCATGCGTAACAGTTACGAGCAGTACTTC. Its protein product is CASMRNSYEQYF.

The genes are TRBV27 and TRBJ2-3; 7 nucleotides align to TRBD2. The CDR3 extends over 16 amino acids. From germline, CDR1 is MNHEY and CDR2 SMNVEV (reference sequence). V shed 5 bases, J shed 2 bases, and the junction held 10 bases outside the gene matches. In DNA, the CDR3 is TGTGCCAGCAGTCCCTCAGCGGGACCAAACACAGATACGCAGTATTTT. It codes for CASSPSAGPNTDTQYF.

The V gene is TRBV30, the J gene TRBJ1-1; no clear D. This CDR3 has 11 residues. Trimming removed 1 base from V and 5 bases from J, with 5 bases in between. The germline CDR1 and CDR2 sequences are GTSNPN and SVGIG (reference sequence). The CDR3 spells CAWSGRTEAFF. CDR3 DNA sequence: TGTGCCTGGAGTGGTCGGACTGAAGCTTTCTTT.

This clone turned up a few times. The chain couples TRBV11-2 to TRBJ2-2, with a possible D match to TRBD2 (5 bases). This CDR3 has 14 residues. The germline V and J ends were trimmed by 7 bases and 0 bases, with 9 bases remaining between them. Per germline, CDR1 SGHAT and CDR2 FQNNGV. CDR3 sequence reads: CASTPSPNTGELFF. CDR3 DNA: TGTGCCAGCACACCTAGCCCGAACACCGGGGAGCTGTTTTTT.

This clone was recorded once. The chain employs TRBV5-6 and TRBJ2-5; 9 bases match TRBD2. V lost 4 bases, J lost 5 bases, and 9 bases stayed unmatched. Germline values: CDR1 SGHDT, CDR2 YYEEEE. CDR3 length: 15 amino acids. For the CDR3, the DNA is TGTGCCAGCAGCCACGACCCCAGCGGGAGGGAGACCCAGTACTTC. Protein sequence: CASSHDPSGRETQYF. Supplemented by reference TRBV5-6 and TRBJ2-5, the full variable domain reads DAGVTQSPTHLIKTRGQQVTLRCSPKSGHDTVSWYQQALGQGPQFIFQYYEEEERQRGNFPDRFSGHQFPNYSSELNVNALLLGDSALYLCASSHDPSGRETQYFGPGTRLLVL.

The chain carries TRBV25-1 and TRBJ1-1; possibly TRBD1 for D (6 bases). CDR1 is MGHDK and CDR2 is SYGVNS in the germline V gene. The CDR3 spans 15 residues. Trimming pared 3 bases from V and 5 bases from J, leaving 16 bases between. The CDR3 protein is CASSEYLGARTEAFF. The CDR3 DNA follows: TGTGCCAGCAGTGAGTATCTGGGGGCGAGGACTGAAGCTTTCTTT.

This chain uses TRBV7-9 with TRBJ2-7; TRBD2 agrees at 7 bases. Germline CDR1 SEHNR, CDR2 FQNEAQ (reference sequence). V gave up 7 bases and J gave up 0 bases; unmatched junction bases: 6. The CDR3 consists of 14 residues. CDR3 in amino acids: CASTYRDYSYEQYF. CDR3 nucleotides: TGTGCCAGCACCTACCGGGACTACTCCTACGAGCAGTACTTC.

In DNA form, the CDR3 reads TGTGCCAGCAGCCGATCAGGGAGGGAGGGCGAAAAACTGTTTTTT. This sequence encodes CASSRSGREGEKLFF. This rearrangement joins TRBV7-6 to TRBJ1-4, with a possible D match to TRBD1 (5 bases). Looked up from germline, CDR1 is SGHVS and CDR2 is FNYEAQ. Trimming removed 5 bases at V and 8 bases at J, with 18 bases between. The CDR3 has 15 residues.

V is TRBV7-2 and J is TRBJ1-5; D is ambiguous. This CDR3 has 12 residues. Germline CDR1 SGHTA, CDR2 FQGNSA. Trimming took off 6 bases at V and 4 bases at J, with 7 bases between the two ends. The CDR3 sequence: CASRFPNQPQHF. DNA for the CDR3: TGTGCCAGCAGATTCCCGAATCAGCCCCAGCATTTT.

The CDR3 DNA sequence: TGTGCCTCACGGACAGGGGACCGGGTTAATCAGCCCCAGCATTTT. Protein sequence: CASRTGDRVNQPQHF. The chain carries TRBV19 and TRBJ1-5; 9 bases align to TRBD1. V lost 11 bases and J lost 4; bases outside the gene matches: 12. Germline values: CDR1 LNHDA, CDR2 SQIVND (reference sequence). The CDR3 consists of 15 residues.

V is TRBV7-2 and J is TRBJ2-5; 7 bases are shared with TRBD1. The CDR3 length is 14 residues. The V gene's germline CDR1 is SGHTA and CDR2 FQGNSA. Trimming removed 4 bases from V and 3 bases from J; junction bases left unmatched: 5. The CDR3 sequence is CASSSDREKETQYF. CDR3 DNA: TGTGCCAGCAGCTCCGACAGGGAAAAAGAGACCCAGTACTTC.

In this sample, this clone turned up a few times. The same CDR3 can be traced to other DNA sequences in this sample. This chain uses TRBV5-1 with TRBJ1-5; TRBD1 is a possible D gene (5 bases). Trimming removed 2 bases at V and 0 bases at J, with 9 bases between. CDR3 length: 15 residues. The germline V gene encodes CDR1 SGHRS and CDR2 YFSETQ. The CDR3, as DNA: TGCGCCAGCAGCTTAGGAGGGGATAGCAATCAGCCCCAGCATTTT. Translating gives CASSLGGDSNQPQHF. Based on the CDR3 plus reference TRBV5-1 and TRBJ1-5, the full variable domain is KAGVTQTPRYLIKTRGQQVTLSCSPISGHRSVSWYQQTPGQGLQFLFEYFSETQRNKGNFPGRFSGRQFSNSRSEMNVSTLELGDSALYLCASSLGGDSNQPQHFGDGTRLSIL.

The chain employs TRBV9 and TRBJ1-2; a weak D match, TRBD1 (6 bases). The V end was cut by 3 bases, the J end by 7 bases, with 10 bases between. This CDR3 has 12 residues. From germline, CDR1 is SGDLS and CDR2 YYNGEE. The CDR3 reads CASSGTGFGYTF. The CDR3 region has the DNA TGTGCCAGCAGCGGTACAGGGTTTGGCTACACCTTC.

The chain links TRBV6-5 to TRBJ2-7, with 7 bases that match TRBD2. The J segment lost 3 bases and the V segment lost 0 bases, leaving 5 bases of the junction unmatched. The CDR3 is 15 amino acids. Germline CDR1 and CDR2: MNHEY and SVGAGI. This CDR3 reads CASSYSRTGGYEQYF. The CDR3 DNA follows: TGTGCCAGCAGTTACTCGAGGACGGGGGGCTACGAGCAGTACTTC.

The chain joins TRBV5-4 to TRBJ2-4, with a possible D match to TRBD2 (5 bases). The CDR3 is 13 residues long. Trimming removed 0 bases from V and 8 bases from J, with 9 bases in between. In germline, CDR1 is SGHNT, CDR2 YYREEE (reference sequence). The CDR3 DNA is TGTGCCAGCAGCTTGGCCGCGGAGGACATTCAGTACTTC. It encodes CASSLAAEDIQYF.

The J gene is TRBJ2-2, the V gene TRBV7-3; 10 positions agree with TRBD1. The CDR3 runs to 15 residues. Germline loops: CDR1 SGHTA, CDR2 FQGTGA. With 3 bases clipped from V and 3 bases from J, the junction kept 1 base outside the gene matches. The CDR3 DNA is TGTGCCAGCAGCTTCGGGACAGGGGACACCGGGGAGCTGTTTTTT. As protein: CASSFGTGDTGELFF.

This chain links TRBV7-8 with TRBJ2-5; tentatively, D is TRBD2 (5 bases). Germline CDR1 and CDR2: SGHVS and FQNEAQ. Deletions cut 5 bases from V and 7 bases from J, with 11 bases between. This CDR3 has 12 amino acids. The CDR3 DNA reads TGTGCCAGCAGCGCGGGCCTAGGGACCCAGTACTTC. Translated, it gives CASSAGLGTQYF.

The chain joins TRBV18 to TRBJ1-5, with 9 positions matching TRBD1. V dropped 4 bases and J dropped 11; count of bases not matched to a gene: 15. CDR1 is KGHSH and CDR2 is LQKENI in the germline V gene. The CDR3 length is 16 residues. The CDR3 DNA reads as TGTGCCAGCTCACAACCGGGACAGGGCCTCGGGGGGACCCAGCATTTT. Encoded protein: CASSQPGQGLGGTQHF.

This chain connects TRBV10-3 to TRBJ2-3; no clear D. Germline V gene lookup returns CDR1 ENHRY and CDR2 SYGVKD. V was pared by 9 bases and J by 0 bases, with 13 bases between. The CDR3 runs to 14 residues. The CDR3 region is CAISGLSSTDTQYF. CDR3 coding DNA: TGTGCCATTTCGGGTCTTTCTAGCACAGATACGCAGTATTTT.

This chain links TRBV7-8 with TRBJ2-7, with D uncertain. Per germline, CDR1 SGHVS and CDR2 FQNEAQ. The CDR3 loop spans 13 amino acids. The V end lost 5 bases, the J end lost 2 bases, and 10 bases lay between the germline ends. CDR3 region: CASSPGRPYEQYF. CDR3 nucleotides: TGTGCCAGCAGCCCAGGTAGACCCTACGAGCAGTACTTC.

The chain employs TRBV7-8 and TRBJ1-4, with TRBD1 identical over 10 bases. The CDR3 spans 15 residues. J was trimmed by 6 bases and V by 2 bases; bases with no gene match: 3. The germline gives CDR1 SGHVS, CDR2 FQNEAQ. The CDR3 spells CASSLFGTGDEKLFF. CDR3 nucleotides: TGTGCCAGCAGCTTATTCGGGACAGGGGATGAAAAACTGTTTTTT.

CDR3 sequence: CASTPLGTGAYEQYF. CDR3 bases: TGTGCCAGCACCCCGCTTGGGACAGGGGCCTACGAGCAGTACTTC. The J gene is TRBJ2-5, the V gene TRBV6-5; 10 bases match TRBD1. The J call could be wrong; TRBJ2-7 is a better fit for the DNA end. The CDR3 runs to 15 residues. Germline V gene lookup returns CDR1 MNHEY and CDR2 SVGAGI.

This sequence joins TRBV4-3 and TRBJ2-7; 10 bases align to TRBD1. CDR1 is LGHNA, CDR2 YSLEER, per germline. Trimming cost V 1 base and J 7 bases; bases outside gene matches: 7. This CDR3 has 15 residues. CDR3 in DNA: TGCGCCAGCAGCCAAGCTCTGACAGGGGGCTCGGAGCAGTACTTC. Protein sequence: CASSQALTGGSEQYF.

This sequence joins TRBV5-8 and TRBJ2-2; possibly TRBD2 for D (6 bases). V was trimmed by 1 base and J by 3 bases, leaving 19 bases between them. CDR3 length: 18 amino acids. Germline V gene lookup returns CDR1 SGHTS and CDR2 YDEGEE. CDR3 bases: TGTGCCAGCAGCTTGCAGCGGGTCACAGCGGTATACACCGGGGAGCTGTTTTTT. Its protein product is CASSLQRVTAVYTGELFF.